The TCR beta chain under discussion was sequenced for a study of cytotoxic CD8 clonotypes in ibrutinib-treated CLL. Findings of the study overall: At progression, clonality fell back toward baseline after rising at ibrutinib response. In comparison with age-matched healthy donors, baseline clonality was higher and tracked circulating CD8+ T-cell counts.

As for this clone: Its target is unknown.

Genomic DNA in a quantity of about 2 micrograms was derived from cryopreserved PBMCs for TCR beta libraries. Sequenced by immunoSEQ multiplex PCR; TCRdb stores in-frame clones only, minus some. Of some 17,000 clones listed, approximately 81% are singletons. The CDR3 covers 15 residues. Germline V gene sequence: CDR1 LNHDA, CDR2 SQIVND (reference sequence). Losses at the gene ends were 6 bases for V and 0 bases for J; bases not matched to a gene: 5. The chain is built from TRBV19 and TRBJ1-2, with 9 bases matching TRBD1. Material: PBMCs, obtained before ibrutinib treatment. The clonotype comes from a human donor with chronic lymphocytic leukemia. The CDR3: CASSPTGGANYGYTF. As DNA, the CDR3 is TGTGCCAGTAGCCCGACAGGGGGTGCTAACTATGGCTACACCTTC.